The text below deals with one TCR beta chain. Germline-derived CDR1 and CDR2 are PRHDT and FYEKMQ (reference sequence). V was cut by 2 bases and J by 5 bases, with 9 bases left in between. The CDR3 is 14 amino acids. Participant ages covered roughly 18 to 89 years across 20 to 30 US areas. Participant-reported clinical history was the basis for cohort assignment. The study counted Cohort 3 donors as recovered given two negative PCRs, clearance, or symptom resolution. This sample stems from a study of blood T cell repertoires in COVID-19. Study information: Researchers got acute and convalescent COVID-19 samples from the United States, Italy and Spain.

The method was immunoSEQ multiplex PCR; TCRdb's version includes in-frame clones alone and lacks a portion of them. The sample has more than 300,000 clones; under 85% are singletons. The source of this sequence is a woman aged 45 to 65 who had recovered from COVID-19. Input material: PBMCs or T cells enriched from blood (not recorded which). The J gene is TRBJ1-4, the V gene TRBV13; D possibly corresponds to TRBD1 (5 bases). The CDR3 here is CASSLQGFNEKLFF. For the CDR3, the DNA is TGTGCCAGCAGCTTACAGGGTTTCAATGAAAAACTGTTTTTT.